This T cell receptor (beta chain) emerged from a study of T cells in Graves' hyperthyroidism and ophthalmopathy. V lost 5 bases and J lost 3; bases outside the gene matches: 7. The germline gives CDR1 SEHNR, CDR2 FQNEAQ (reference sequence). The length of the CDR3 is 15 residues. Any symptoms of ophthalmopathy came after the first hyperthyroidism diagnosis, from which the blood sample dates. The CDR3 regions of TCR beta were amplified from RNA transcripts. Using the HTBI primer set, a first-round RT-PCR was run on the TCR CDR3. TCRdb passed the multiplex PCR reads through MiXCR, listing each CDR3 protein once. Found here are around 700,000 distinct CDR3 sequences, 15% to 20% of them singletons; the top ten hold about a sixth.

The chain links TRBV7-9 to TRBJ1-1, with 9 positions matching TRBD1. The sequenced sample was blood. This clonotype was obtained from a woman between 50 and 59 years old with Graves' hyperthyroidism that later progressed to Graves' ophthalmopathy. Written as DNA, the CDR3 is TGTGCCAGCAGCACACAGGGGGCTCTGGACACTGAAGCTTTCTTT. Its protein product is CASSTQGALDTEAFF.